These 16 T cell receptor beta chains originate from one sample sequenced in a study of blood T cells in healthy people across ages. Alongside a J-beta primer mix, a sample-barcoded 5' primer served in a second PCR lasting roughly 7 to 11 cycles. TCRdb independently ran MiXCR on the 5' RACE reads; one entry per CDR3 protein. Altogether around 670,000 distinct CDR3 sequences are present, 25% to 30% being singletons, with the ten largest covering more than 15%. The sample comprised blood. The origin of the receptors is a woman over 75 in good health.

This clonotype was detected many times. V usage is TRBV20-1 and J usage is TRBJ1-6; 7 bases are shared with TRBD1. This CDR3 spans 14 amino acids. V shed 6 bases, J shed 4 bases, and the junction held 6 bases outside the gene matches. CDR1 is DFQATT, CDR2 SNEGSKA, per germline (reference sequence). CDR3 in DNA: TGCAGTGCACAGACGGGACAGTATAATTCACCCCTCCACTTT. Residues: CSAQTGQYNSPLHF.

This clonotype has at least ten counts. The J gene is TRBJ2-7, the V gene TRBV7-8; 9 bases fit TRBD1. Germline V lookup: CDR1 SGHVS, CDR2 FQNEAQ. Losses at the gene ends were 1 base for V and 4 bases for J; bases not matched to a gene: 5. The CDR3 totals 15 residues. The CDR3 spells CASSLEGTGPYEQYF. CDR3 coding DNA: TGTGCCAGCAGCTTAGAAGGGACAGGGCCTTACGAGCAGTACTTC.

This clonotype has at least ten counts. The V and J genes are TRBV7-3 and TRBJ2-6; 7 nucleotides align to TRBD2. The germline CDR1 and CDR2 sequences are SGHTA and FQGTGA. The length of the CDR3 is 17 residues. Losses at the gene ends were 2 bases for V and 0 bases for J; bases not matched to a gene: 4. The CDR3 DNA is TGTGCCAGCAGCTTATATGGGGGGGACTCTGGGGCCAACGTCCTGACTTTC. Translation gives CASSLYGGDSGANVLTF.

This clonotype was seen repeatedly, ten times or more. This may be a read error: a much more frequent sequence differs by one nucleotide. This chain links TRBV6-1 with TRBJ2-5; 9 bases map to TRBD2. This CDR3 is built from 14 residues. Germline CDR1 is MNHNS and CDR2 is SASEGT. The V gene end was trimmed by 10 bases and the J gene end by 11 bases; junction bases not matched to a gene: 17. The CDR3: CAIAGGPFYNEQYF. For the CDR3, the DNA is TGTGCCATCGCGGGGGGGCCATTCTACAATGAGCAGTACTTC.

This clonotype was counted between two and nine times. Given a much more abundant clone one base away, this may be a read error. The V and J genes are TRBV12-3 or TRBV12-4 and TRBJ1-2, with TRBD1 as a possible D gene (5 bases). The CDR3 has 11 amino acids. With 11 bases removed from V and 3 bases from J, the gap between germline ends came to 10 bases. In DNA, the CDR3 is TGTGCCGCCACGGGGGACTATGGCTACACCTTC. Translated, it gives CAATGDYGYTF.

DNA of the CDR3: TGCAGTGCTGCCGGGACAGGCCATCAAGAGACCCAGTACTTC. Residues: CSAAGTGHQETQYF. This sequence joins TRBV20-1 and TRBJ2-5; 8 bases agree with TRBD1. The junction had 7 bases not matched to a gene; V was cut back by 5 bases and J by 2 bases. The V gene's germline CDR1 is DFQATT and CDR2 SNEGSKA (reference sequence). This CDR3 contains 14 residues.

This clonotype appeared a few times. The DNA of the CDR3 is TGCAGCGTTGAAGAGGGGAGGGCGAACACTGAAGCTTTCTTT. It specifies CSVEEGRANTEAFF. V is TRBV29-1 and J is TRBJ1-1; no definite D call. V was trimmed by 0 bases and J by 1 base, leaving 9 bases between them. Germline V gene sequence: CDR1 SQVTM, CDR2 ANQGSEA. The CDR3 consists of 14 residues.

J is TRBJ2-5 and V is TRBV7-9, with TRBD2 as a possible D gene (5 bases). The J call is uncertain, as TRBJ2-7 better fits the DNA end. The CDR3 is made up of 14 amino acids. Germline V gene data show CDR1 as SEHNR and CDR2 as FQNEAQ (reference sequence). The DNA of the CDR3 is TGTGCCAGCAGCCCATCGGCTAGCACCTACGAGCAGTACTTC. The encoded protein is CASSPSASTYEQYF.

This clonotype was detected many times. The CDR3 bases are TGCGCCAGCAGCTTGGGAGACCGGGGGAGGGACACTGAAGCTTTCTTT. It translates to CASSLGDRGRDTEAFF. The chain uses TRBV5-1 and TRBJ1-1, with D possibly TRBD1 on 5 matching bases. Trimming took off 0 bases at V and 3 bases at J, with 15 bases between the two ends. The CDR3 is made up of 16 amino acids. CDR1 and CDR2 (germline): SGHRS, YFSETQ. The whole variable domain, filled in from reference TRBV5-1 and TRBJ1-1, reads KAGVTQTPRYLIKTRGQQVTLSCSPISGHRSVSWYQQTPGQGLQFLFEYFSETQRNKGNFPGRFSGRQFSNSRSEMNVSTLELGDSALYLCASSLGDRGRDTEAFFGQGTRLTVV.

At least ten counts were recorded for this clonotype. This chain joins TRBV12-3 or TRBV12-4 and TRBJ2-3, with no clear D. The CDR3 has 15 amino acids. Trimming shortened V by 1 base and J by 0 bases, and 8 bases separated the two germline ends. The CDR3 region has the DNA TGTGCCAGCAGTTTAGTGTCCGCTAGCACAGATACGCAGTATTTT. It yields the protein CASSLVSASTDTQYF.

The V and J genes are TRBV7-3 and TRBJ1-1; D ambiguous. The V end lost 3 bases, the J end lost 0 bases, and 8 bases lay between the germline ends. Germline CDR1 reads SGHTA; CDR2 reads FQGTGA. This CDR3 contains 14 residues. CDR3 in DNA: TGTGCCAGCAGCTTTCCACCCTTGAACACTGAAGCTTTCTTT. Its translation: CASSFPPLNTEAFF.

This clonotype was counted many times. The CDR3 DNA is TGTGCCAGCAGTGAAGAGGTATTCACAGATACGCAGTATTTT. This codes for CASSEEVFTDTQYF. The J gene is TRBJ2-3, the V gene TRBV6-1; D remains ambiguous. With 1 base removed from V and 2 bases from J, the gap between germline ends came to 7 bases. Germline lookup yields CDR1 MNHNS and CDR2 SASEGT. The CDR3 sequence is 14 residues long.

In its sample, this clonotype was seen a few times. V and J are TRBV30 and TRBJ1-6; TRBD1 matches 7 bases. Trimming removed 4 bases from V and 7 bases from J; junction bases left unmatched: 4. The CDR3 has 13 amino acids. CDR1 is GTSNPN and CDR2 is SVGIG in the germline V gene (reference sequence). The CDR3 loop reads CAWMGQPNSPLHF. The CDR3 DNA reads as TGTGCCTGGATGGGACAGCCCAATTCACCCCTCCACTTT.

To note about this clonotype: This may come from a read error, since a much larger clone is one base off. This sequence joins TRBV7-2 and TRBJ2-4; 8 nucleotides align to TRBD2. Germline CDR1 and CDR2: SGHTA and FQGNSA. This CDR3 is built from 15 residues. The CDR3 nucleotides are TGTGCCAGCAACTTAGGGTCCAGCGGGGGCCTCAAGCAGTACTTC. It translates to CASNLGSSGGLKQYF.

This clonotype has only one observation. V and J are TRBV12-3 or TRBV12-4 and TRBJ2-5, with D perhaps given as TRBD1 or TRBD2 (6 bases each). This CDR3 comprises 13 residues. Trimming removed 4 bases from V and 4 bases from J, with 10 bases in between. CDR3 sequence (DNA): TGTGCCAGCAGTTGGGGGGCTGGAGAGACCCAGTACTTC. It encodes CASSWGAGETQYF.

This clonotype has a count of ten or more. V and J are TRBV14 and TRBJ2-3; 10 bases agree with TRBD1. The CDR3 has 16 amino acids. Germline values: CDR1 SGHDN, CDR2 FVKESK. V shed 2 bases and J 4 bases; nucleotides not matched to a gene: 6. The CDR3 nucleotides read TGTGCCAGCAGCCAACAGGACAGGGGGATAGCAGATACGCAGTATTTT. Protein: CASSQQDRGIADTQYF.